These T cell receptor beta chains were read from a single sample in a study of T cells after yellow fever vaccination. MiXCR, run by TCRdb on the 5' RACE reads, gives a single entry per CDR3 protein. The sample has around 120,000 distinct CDR3 sequences, 15% seen once. The input for sequencing was CD8+ T cells sorted from PBMCs, taken 5 days after the yellow fever booster vaccination. The receptor source for this set is a man in his late teens or twenties who received the YFV17D yellow fever vaccine. The conserved cysteine and the conserved F or W are not part of the CDR3 here. Each record gives: V gene, J gene, CDR3 protein.

v_call: TRBV29-1
j_call: TRBJ1-1
cdr3_aa: SGRWGQNTEAF

v_call: TRBV7-2
j_call: TRBJ2-1
cdr3_aa: ASQVGGGVYEQF

v_call: TRBV11-2
j_call: TRBJ2-5
cdr3_aa: ASSGLAVQETQY

v_call: TRBV6-5
j_call: TRBJ2-1
cdr3_aa: ASSYSYGGAANEQF

v_call: TRBV4-1
j_call: TRBJ2-1
cdr3_aa: ASSQDLGRVYEQF

v_call: TRBV25-1
j_call: TRBJ2-3
cdr3_aa: ASRTDTQY

v_call: TRBV7-2
j_call: TRBJ1-6
cdr3_aa: ASSLGHGIVSSYNSPLH

v_call: TRBV20-1
j_call: TRBJ1-1
cdr3_aa: SARGEPRGMGTEAF

v_call: TRBV10-3
j_call: TRBJ2-7
cdr3_aa: AIRGDRPYEQY

v_call: TRBV19
j_call: TRBJ2-3
cdr3_aa: ASAPLSFGTDTQY

v_call: TRBV12-3/TRBV12-4
j_call: TRBJ2-1
cdr3_aa: ASTGLSSYNEQF

v_call: TRBV4-1
j_call: TRBJ2-1
cdr3_aa: ASSQATTGAPSDEQF

v_call: TRBV4-1
j_call: TRBJ2-5
cdr3_aa: ATKSGAGSQETQY

v_call: TRBV5-1
j_call: TRBJ1-1
cdr3_aa: ASSPITGTVNTEAF

v_call: TRBV9
j_call: TRBJ1-1
cdr3_aa: ASSAWGGPNTEAF

v_call: TRBV25-1
j_call: TRBJ2-7
cdr3_aa: ASTNKADYHNYEQY

v_call: TRBV3-1
j_call: TRBJ1-1
cdr3_aa: ASSQRGVVVDTEAF

v_call: TRBV28
j_call: TRBJ2-2
cdr3_aa: ASCGFGTGELF

v_call: TRBV7-2
j_call: TRBJ2-7
cdr3_aa: ASSLLVEQY

v_call: TRBV30
j_call: TRBJ2-5
cdr3_aa: AWAGEPGETQY

v_call: TRBV29-1
j_call: TRBJ2-2
cdr3_aa: SVEGTGGAGELF